Sequencing of this TCR beta chain was carried out in a study of cytomegalovirus exposure and HLA in healthy donors. Study-wide points: In a later analysis, the majority of CMV-associated beta chains seemingly showed HLA restriction. Some TCR beta chains (about 180 of them) were listed as cytomegalovirus-associated. About 90% or about 30% of the time was how often most TCR beta V segments were productive, according to an earlier analysis. The only immune exposure information that was available was CMV serostatus.

The PCR contained 60 Vbeta and 13 Jbeta primers. Clones were read by immunoSEQ multiplex PCR, and TCRdb kept only the in-frame ones, dropping some. Of roughly 200,000 clones listed, roughly four fifths are singletons. Germline V lookup: CDR1 MDHEN, CDR2 SYDVKM. The CDR3 length is 13 residues. With 5 bases removed from V and 9 bases from J, the gap between germline ends came to 14 bases. A note on this clone: Its antigen is not known.

The sequence came from a man in his fifties in good health and CMV-seronegative. Source material: PBMCs. The chain is built from TRBV28 and TRBJ2-1; D is uncertain. CDR3 sequence: CASSVPRVGEQFF. The CDR3 DNA sequence: TGTGCCAGCAGTGTACCTCGGGTGGGTGAGCAGTTCTTC.